This T cell receptor beta chain comes out of a study of prognosis after radiotherapy for stage I lung cancer. This CDR3 spans 13 amino acids. Trimming took 4 bases from V and 5 from J, leaving 12 bases between them. CDR1 is SGHDT and CDR2 is YYEEEE in the germline V gene. Genomic DNA yielded TCR beta CDR3, amplified by two-round multiplex PCR. Amplification during the initial PCR round employed primers specific to each TRBV and TRBJ gene. TCRdb ran MiXCR on the multiplex PCR reads and lists one entry per CDR3 protein. This sample yields 15,000 to 20,000 distinct CDR3 sequences, of which less than 35% are seen a single time; 20% to 30% belongs to the top ten. Ten or more counts support this clonotype. Antigen: not known. Whole-study findings and limits: There was no determination made of whether the expanded TCR clones were tumor-specific.

The receptor's source is a donor aged 50 or older with non-small cell lung cancer. The chain uses TRBV5-6 and TRBJ2-5, with D possibly called TRBD1 or TRBD2 (5 bases each). The material was PBMCs, obtained before or after stereotactic body radiation therapy (not recorded which). The CDR3 region is CASSRGPGETQYF. DNA of the CDR3: TGTGCCAGCAGCAGGGGACCTGGGGAGACCCAGTACTTC.